Shown below are 11 T cell receptor beta chains from a single sample sequenced in a study of CD4 T cells in relation to SARS-CoV-2 and coronaviruses. TCRdb's table, derived via immunoSEQ multiplex PCR, lists solely in-frame clones and lacks some. The sample carries 55,000 to 75,000 clones, over 80% recorded once. Before the COVID-19 pandemic, during about 2011-2019, CD4+ T cells were taken from unexposed donors. The material sequenced was memory CD4+ T cells from PBMCs. These receptors all stem from a human donor in good health.

The rearrangement joins TRBV10-1 to TRBJ2-7; D is possibly TRBD2 (6 bases). V lost 1 base and J lost 7, with 14 bases in between. Germline assignment: CDR1 WNHNN and CDR2 SYGVQD (reference sequence). The CDR3 is 14 amino acids. CDR3 region: CASSEFAGMREQYF. As DNA, the CDR3 is TGCGCCAGCAGTGAGTTCGCGGGAATGAGGGAGCAGTACTTC.

Notes on this clone: Germline is not matched at one junction end, which may reflect a read error. This chain links TRBV28 with TRBJ1-5, with 7 bases fitting TRBD1. The CDR3 spans 9 residues. CDR1 is MDHEN and CDR2 is SYDVKM in the germline V gene. CDR3 in amino acids: CASGPGQSF. In DNA form, the CDR3 reads TGTGCCAGCGGTCCGGGACAGTCTTTT. Full variable domain (remainder filled in from reference TRBV28 and TRBJ1-5): DVKVTQSSRYLVKRTGEKVFLECVQDMDHENMFWYRQDPGLGLRLIYFSYDVKMKEKGDIPEGYSVSREKKERFSLILESASTNQTSMYLCASGPGQSFGDGTRLSIL.

The genes are TRBV7-2 and TRBJ2-5; 11 bases line up with TRBD2. In germline, CDR1 is SGHTA, CDR2 FQGNSA. The junction had 6 bases not matched to a gene; V was cut back by 4 bases and J by 5 bases. The CDR3 extends over 15 amino acids. The CDR3, as DNA: TGTGCCAGCAGCTCCAATAGCGGGGGGGCGGAGACCCAGTACTTC. Its translation is CASSSNSGGAETQYF.

This chain uses TRBV7-3 with TRBJ2-3; 11 bases agree with TRBD2. CDR1 and CDR2 (germline): SGHTA, FQGTGA. The V gene end was trimmed by 5 bases and the J gene end by 7 bases; junction bases not matched to a gene: 17. The CDR3 runs to 18 residues. CDR3 sequence: CASSPTSGGREGSYTQYF. The CDR3 bases are TGTGCCAGCAGCCCAACTAGCGGGGGCCGAGAGGGCTCGTATACGCAGTATTTT.

This rearrangement joins TRBV6-6 to TRBJ1-1, with 9 bases identical to TRBD1. The CDR3 is 15 residues long. Germline V gene lookup returns CDR1 MNHNY and CDR2 SVGAGI (reference sequence). V shed 5 bases and J 1 base; nucleotides not matched to a gene: 5. The CDR3 sequence is CASSSPTGGNTEAFF. The CDR3 DNA reads as TGTGCCAGCAGTAGTCCGACAGGGGGGAACACTGAAGCTTTCTTT.

This chain uses TRBV25-1 with TRBJ2-3, with D perhaps matching TRBD1 or TRBD2 (5 bases each). Trimming pared 3 bases from V and 4 bases from J, leaving 20 bases between. CDR1 MGHDK and CDR2 SYGVNS come from the germline V gene. CDR3 length: 17 residues. Written as DNA, the CDR3 is TGTGCCAGCAGTGAGTTCGGCGGGCAGGGAGCCGCAGATACGCAGTATTTT. This translates into CASSEFGGQGAADTQYF.

The chain is built from TRBV3-1 (or the pseudogene TRBV3-2) and TRBJ1-2; 9 positions agree with TRBD1. CDR1 LGHDT and CDR2 YNNKEL come from the germline V gene (reference sequence). The CDR3 loop spans 15 amino acids. Trimming at V came to 3 bases and at J to 6 bases, leaving 8 bases not matched to a gene. The CDR3 is CASSQNTGGANGYTF. The CDR3 region has the DNA TGTGCCAGCAGCCAGAATACAGGGGGCGCGAATGGCTACACCTTC.

The rearrangement joins TRBV7-2 to TRBJ1-2, with TRBD1 matching 7 bases. The V and J ends lost 1 base and 5 bases, in that order; junction bases with no gene match: 7. Germline V CDR1 and CDR2: SGHTA, FQGNSA. The CDR3 totals 15 residues. Written as DNA, the CDR3 is TGTGCCAGCAGCTTAGGGCGGACAGGAACATATGGCTACACCTTC. Amino acid sequence: CASSLGRTGTYGYTF.

This CDR3 reads CASSLRTSGSPFSYEQYF. In DNA form, the CDR3 reads TGTGCCAGCAGCTTACGGACTAGCGGGAGCCCTTTCTCCTACGAGCAGTACTTC. The chain couples TRBV7-3 to TRBJ2-7, with TRBD2 matching 13 bases. CDR3 length equals 18 residues. J gave up 0 bases and V 2 bases, and 7 bases lay outside the gene matches. Germline lookup yields CDR1 SGHTA and CDR2 FQGTGA.

This clone was picked up one time. V is TRBV27 and J is TRBJ2-5; D call uncertain. Germline CDR1 reads MNHEY; CDR2 reads SMNVEV (reference sequence). This CDR3 region has 14 residues. V was clipped by 3 bases and J by 2 bases, with 10 bases between them. The chain's CDR3 is CASSLLPRQETQYF. The CDR3 nucleotides are TGTGCCAGCAGTTTGTTGCCACGACAAGAGACCCAGTACTTC.

This chain joins TRBV7-6 and TRBJ2-7, with D possibly matching TRBD1 (6 bases). From germline, CDR1 is SGHVS and CDR2 FNYEAQ. V gave up 8 bases and J gave up 2 bases, with 7 bases separating them. The CDR3 extends over 11 amino acids. Here the CDR3 DNA reads TGTGCCAGCGGGGGCCCCTACGAGCAGTACTTC. The encoded protein is CASGGPYEQYF.